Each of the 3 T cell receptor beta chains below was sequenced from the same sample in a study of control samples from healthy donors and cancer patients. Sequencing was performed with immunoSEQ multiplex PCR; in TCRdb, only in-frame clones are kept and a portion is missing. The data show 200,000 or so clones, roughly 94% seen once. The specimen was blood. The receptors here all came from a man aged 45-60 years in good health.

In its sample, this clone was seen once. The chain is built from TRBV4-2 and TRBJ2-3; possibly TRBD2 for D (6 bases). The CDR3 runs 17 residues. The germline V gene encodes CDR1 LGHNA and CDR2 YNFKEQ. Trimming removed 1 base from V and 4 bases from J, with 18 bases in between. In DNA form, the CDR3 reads TGTGCCAGCAGCCAAGCTACTAGCCTTAAAGTCCCAGATACGCAGTATTTT. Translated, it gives CASSQATSLKVPDTQYF.

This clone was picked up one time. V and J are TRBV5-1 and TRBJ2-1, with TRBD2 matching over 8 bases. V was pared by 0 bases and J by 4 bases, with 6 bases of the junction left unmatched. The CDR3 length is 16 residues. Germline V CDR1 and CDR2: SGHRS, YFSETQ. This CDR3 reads CASSLENGGEYNEQFF. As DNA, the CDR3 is TGCGCCAGCAGCTTGGAAAACGGGGGGGAATACAATGAGCAGTTCTTC.

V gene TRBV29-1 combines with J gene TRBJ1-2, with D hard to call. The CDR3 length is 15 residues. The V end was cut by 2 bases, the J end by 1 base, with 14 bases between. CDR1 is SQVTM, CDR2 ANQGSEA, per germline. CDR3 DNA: TGCAGCGTTGAAATTGGGGAAGGGCTTAACTATGGCTACACCTTC. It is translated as CSVEIGEGLNYGYTF.